This TCR beta chain is from a study of regulatory T cells in long-lasting Graves disease (dated by TCRdb to 2020 to 2022). At the level of the whole study: In the newly diagnosed Graves' disease group, patients had been taking antithyroid drugs for less than 3 months. This study used TCR sequencing and RNA sequencing of peripheral blood to compare persistent Graves' disease patients against newly diagnosed Graves' disease patients. The study was registered as a clinical trial and conducted in China. TCR sequencing covered some 13 persistent and around 20 newly diagnosed Graves' disease patients, some 35 samples in total. What the study reported, not specific to this receptor: As a limitation, the authors acknowledged that the small sample size may reduce accuracy. Peripheral blood alone was examined, since thyroid tissue, which constituted the primary lesion, could not be accessed. Persistent patients shared more public clonotypes among themselves (around 2,500) than newly diagnosed patients did (approximately 970). Compared with newly diagnosed patients, persistent Graves' disease patients had lower TCR Shannon entropy and fewer highly expanded clones, which suggests clonal expansion. Persistent disease showed preferential use of TRBV28, TRBJ1-2 and TRBJ2-5, whereas newly diagnosed disease favored TRBV20-1 and TRBJ2-1. Sequencing and analysis were restricted to the TCR beta chain.

To prepare the library, multiplex PCR was applied. Sequencing used an Illumina HiSeq 4000. iRepertoire HTBI primers and Arm-PCR amplification of CDR3 regions were used to construct TCR beta libraries. Before sequencing, the PCR products underwent gel purification. Turning to the authors' computational methods: Gene usage analysis of CDR3 amino acid clonotypes used the 62 TRBV and about 13 TRBJ segments found across samples. COPE and FqMerger were used to merge filtered high-quality paired reads into contigs. BLAST was used to align contigs to IMGT TRBV, TRBD and TRBJ reference genes, and CDR3 was defined according to IMGT. Any clonotype with a frequency above 0.1% was classified as a highly expanded clone. Shannon entropy served as the measure of repertoire diversity, while the Gini coefficient captured V-J evenness. A clonotype was considered public if more than one individual shared it. TCRdb reran the public reads through fastp at Q25 and MiXCR, keeping productive beta chains. Every entry covers one CDR3 protein and lists the most common genes and DNA from its rows. TCRdb, rather than the study authors, made the V and J calls. Here the sample has about 440,000 distinct CDR3 sequences; 15% occur a single time. Around 15% of the sample is held by the ten biggest clonotypes.

The sample holds a few counts of this clonotype. Its cognate antigen has yet to be identified. Base qualities were left out, and no much larger clone turns up one base away. The time point label, as the study defines it: newly diagnosed GD, antithyroid drugs for less than 3 months. For both TCR sequencing and RNA sequencing, RNA was extracted from PBMCs using TRIzol. The diagnosis of Graves' disease was made according to American Thyroid Association guidelines. Recruitment of patients was carried out at an endocrinology department in Xi'an, China. Each patient gave roughly 10 milliliters of peripheral blood, collected in an EDTA anticoagulant tube. Ficoll Paque Plus density gradient separation was used to isolate PBMCs, and no further T cell sorting was done. RNA quality was checked with an Agilent 2100 Bioanalyzer and agarose gel, and concentration with a NanoDrop 2000. The CDR3 has 17 amino acids, counting the end cysteine and phenylalanine. Of the read, only the CDR3 DNA is kept; its 51 bases are in frame from base 1. CDR1 and CDR2 were assigned from the germline V gene as KGHDR and SFDVKD. At the junction V is shortened by 11 bases and J by 8 bases, with 30 bases in between.

These sequences were also reported in another study, on T cells in Graves' hyperthyroidism and ophthalmopathy. As the second paper documents: A patient counted as having stable Graves' hyperthyroidism if no progression to ophthalmopathy occurred over 18 months of follow-up. Hyperthyroidism patients were newly diagnosed, with disease duration under 2 months, and aged 18 to 65 years. Patients with uncontrolled infections, other autoimmune diseases, pregnancy or lactation were excluded. Diagnoses were established on the basis of clinical symptoms, serum thyroxine and TRAb, thyroid ultrasound, and orbital computed tomography. The TCR CDR3 was subjected to a first round of RT-PCR using the HTBI primer set and the Qiagen OneStep RT-PCR kit. Most expanded thyroid clonotypes (frequency above 0.001) were also detected in blood, suggesting blood repertoires may reflect thyroid immune responses. Ophthalmopathy was separated from stable hyperthyroidism by a 13 V-J signature model, with roughly 88% sensitivity and roughly 84% specificity obtained in cross-validation and 80%/75% obtained in testing. In validation, progression to ophthalmopathy was predicted by the model with more than 65% sensitivity and roughly 76% specificity, a median of approximately 6.5 months before onset. To identify distinguishing TCR V-J signatures, a discovery cohort of about 100 patients was used, comprising some 43 with Graves' ophthalmopathy and roughly 60 with stable Graves' hyperthyroidism. Prospective prediction of ophthalmopathy was tested in an independent validation cohort consisting of fewer than 20 hyperthyroidism patients and some 16 patients who later progressed to ophthalmopathy. For training and testing, the approximately 97 patients in the discovery cohort were randomly divided in a 7:3 ratio. In addition, the study compared T-cell repertoires in thyroid tissue and in blood from several Graves' hyperthyroidism patients. Following sampling, methimazole starting at 30 mg daily was given to hyperthyroidism patients, and high-dose intravenous methylprednisolone was given to ophthalmopathy patients. A second multiplex PCR round built the libraries, followed by size selection and purification. The libraries were sequenced on an Illumina HiSeq2000 using paired-end 100 bp reads. SOAPnuke was used to process the raw data, with reads discarded if the reads contained adapters or uncalled bases, had a mean Phred below 15, or lacked an exact constant-primer or identifier match. COPE v1.2.5 was used to merge high-quality paired reads, and clonotypes were defined as unique nucleotide sequences. Clonotypes were aligned to IMGT TRBV, TRBD and TRBJ reference segments using MiTCR v1.1. The analysis included only V-J combinations with a frequency above 0.0001, which together covered around 99% of the repertoires. The TCS score was defined as F50 (clonal expansion) divided by E x V (chaos), with BLOSUM62-based TCRdist calculated between CDR3 peptides within each V-J. Welch's t-statistics and random forest reduced fewer than 550 V-J features to fewer than 15, which were used in a naive Bayes classifier (R e1071). No statistical method was used to fix the sample size in advance, and group allocation was not hidden from the investigators. The paper reports TCR Vbeta CDR3 sequencing of 140 or so peripheral blood samples: 40 or so ophthalmopathy, fewer than 80 hyperthyroidism and 17 progressor patients.

The material sequenced was peripheral blood mononuclear cells (PBMCs), taken at new diagnosis, from a patient treated with antithyroid drugs. The rearrangement joined TRBV24-1 to TRBJ2-4; the D element could tentatively be TRBD1 or TRBD2, as 5 bases agree for each. The clonotype originates from a woman aged 25 to 45 with Graves disease. Donor details come from another sample of the same person, matched by shared clones. The nucleotides read TGTGCCAAAAATGCAGGTGTACGGGGCAAGCCGTGGGACATTCAGTACTTC. This is translated as CAKNAGVRGKPWDIQYF.